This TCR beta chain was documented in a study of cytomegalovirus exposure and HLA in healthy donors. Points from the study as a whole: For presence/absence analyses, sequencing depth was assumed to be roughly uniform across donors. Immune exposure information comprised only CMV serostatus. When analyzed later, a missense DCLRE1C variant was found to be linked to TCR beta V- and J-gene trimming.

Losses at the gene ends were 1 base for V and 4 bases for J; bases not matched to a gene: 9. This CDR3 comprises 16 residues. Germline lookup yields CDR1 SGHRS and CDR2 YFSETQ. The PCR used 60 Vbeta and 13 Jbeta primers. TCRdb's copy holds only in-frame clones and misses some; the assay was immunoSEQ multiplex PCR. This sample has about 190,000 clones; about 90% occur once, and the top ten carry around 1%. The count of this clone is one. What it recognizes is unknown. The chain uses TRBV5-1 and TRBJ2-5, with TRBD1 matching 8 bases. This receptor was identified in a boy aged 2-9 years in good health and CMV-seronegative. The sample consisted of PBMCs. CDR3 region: CASSLSGATGAETQYF. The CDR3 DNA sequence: TGCGCCAGCAGCTTGTCGGGAGCGACAGGGGCAGAGACCCAGTACTTC. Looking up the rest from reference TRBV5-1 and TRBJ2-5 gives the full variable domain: KAGVTQTPRYLIKTRGQQVTLSCSPISGHRSVSWYQQTPGQGLQFLFEYFSETQRNKGNFPGRFSGRQFSNSRSEMNVSTLELGDSALYLCASSLSGATGAETQYFGPGTRLLVL.